This T cell receptor (beta chain) was recorded in a study of cytomegalovirus exposure and HLA in healthy donors (dated by TCRdb to about 2017). Study-wide context: According to a later analysis, the roughly 130 validation repertoires were produced on the same platform as the 680 or so repertoires of the first cohort. To predict cytomegalovirus infection status, the study combined high-throughput TCR immunosequencing, statistical association of individual TCRs with disease status, and machine learning. The aim of the study was to test whether cataloging public T cell receptors could identify signatures of past pathogen exposure. Besides the first cohort of about 730 subjects, a separate validation cohort made up of 120 different subjects was used. General study outcomes and caveats: The study gave a list of 150 to 200 TCR beta chains associated with cytomegalovirus. Three of the identified cytomegalovirus-associated TCR beta chains were confirmed in vitro to be specific for cytomegalovirus antigens. A later analysis found that TCRs clustered in the first cohort also tended to co-occur in the 120 validation repertoires, with approximately 93% of cluster scores above 0. The classifier was reported to diagnose cytomegalovirus status with high specificity and sensitivity in both the original and validation cohorts. The validation cohort had no HLA typing available for a later analysis, so co-occurrence within that cohort was assessed over all 120 or so repertoires. Most TCR sequences were observed very rarely across donors, whereas some public TCRs were present in many individuals. It was suggested by the authors that the approach could potentially be generalized to other disease states and immunological phenotypes.

The method was the immunoSEQ multiplex PCR assay. Turning to the authors' computational methods: A statistical classification framework was developed to diagnose cytomegalovirus status using the catalog of TCR beta chain sequences. TCRdb provides this immuneACCESS table in a form limited to in-frame rearrangements. Some clones are lacking; in checked studies, under half of them reflect an unresolved V gene, and why the rest are absent is not known. Clone size and V and J calls were adopted from that table, with D and trimming inferred from the DNA. Here the sample has about 56,000 clones; approximately 90% occur a single time. Together, the top ten hold about 1% of the sample. The germline V gene specifies LGHNA as CDR1 and YSLEER as CDR2. Counted from cysteine to phenylalanine, this CDR3 has 14 amino acids. Only the CDR3 part of the read is kept: 42 bases, read in frame from the first base. Trimming takes 0 bases from V and 2 bases from J, and the germline ends sit 5 bases apart.

Concerning this clone itself: The antigen it binds to is not known. No qualities accompany the bases; no much larger clone lies one base away.

The donors belonged to the validation cohort of under 150 subjects, which was separate from the approximately 660-subject first cohort. The clonotype comes from a man between 18 and 35 years old in good health and CMV-seronegative. The sequenced sample was PBMCs. The sequence is built from TRBV4-3 and TRBJ1-5; no confident D gene assignment can be made. The DNA is as follows: TGCGCCAGCAGCCAAGATCTCGGCAATCAGCCCCAGCATTTT. It specifies CASSQDLGNQPQHF.